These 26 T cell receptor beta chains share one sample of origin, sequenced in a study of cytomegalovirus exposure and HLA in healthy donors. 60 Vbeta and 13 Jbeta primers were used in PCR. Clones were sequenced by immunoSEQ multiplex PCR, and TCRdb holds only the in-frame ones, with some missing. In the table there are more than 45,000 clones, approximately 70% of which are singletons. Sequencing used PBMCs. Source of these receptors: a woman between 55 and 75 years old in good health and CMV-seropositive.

CDR3 in amino acids: CASSFQGARSLKATEAFF. As DNA, the CDR3 is TGTGCCAGCAGTTTTCAGGGGGCGCGGAGTCTAAAAGCGACTGAAGCTTTCTTT. The V and J genes are TRBV27 and TRBJ1-1; 8 nucleotides agree with TRBD1. Losses at the gene ends were 3 bases for V and 5 bases for J; bases not matched to a gene: 17. Germline CDR1 is MNHEY and CDR2 is SMNVEV (reference sequence). The CDR3 length is 18 residues.

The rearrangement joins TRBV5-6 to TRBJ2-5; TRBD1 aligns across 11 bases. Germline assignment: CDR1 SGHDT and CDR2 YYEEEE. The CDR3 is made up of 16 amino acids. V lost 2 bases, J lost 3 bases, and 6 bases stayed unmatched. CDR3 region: CASSLPGQGVEETQYF. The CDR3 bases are TGTGCCAGCAGCTTACCGGGACAGGGGGTTGAAGAGACCCAGTACTTC.

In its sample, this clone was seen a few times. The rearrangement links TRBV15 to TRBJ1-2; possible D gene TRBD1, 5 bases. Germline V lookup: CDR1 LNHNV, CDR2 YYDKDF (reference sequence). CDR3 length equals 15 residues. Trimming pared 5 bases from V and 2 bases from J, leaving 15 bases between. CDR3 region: CATSLAMTENYGYTF. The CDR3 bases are TGTGCCACCAGCTTAGCCATGACAGAGAACTATGGCTACACCTTC.

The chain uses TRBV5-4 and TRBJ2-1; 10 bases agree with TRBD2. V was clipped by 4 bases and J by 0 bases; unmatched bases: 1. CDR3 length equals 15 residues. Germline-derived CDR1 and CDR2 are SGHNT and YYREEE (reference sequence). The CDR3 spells CASSSGGASYNEQFF. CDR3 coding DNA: TGTGCCAGCAGCAGCGGGGGGGCCTCCTACAATGAGCAGTTCTTC.

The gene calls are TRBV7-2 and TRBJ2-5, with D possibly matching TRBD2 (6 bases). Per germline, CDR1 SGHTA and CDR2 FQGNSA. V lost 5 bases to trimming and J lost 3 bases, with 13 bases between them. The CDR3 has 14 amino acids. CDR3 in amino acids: CASSTGTQKETQYF. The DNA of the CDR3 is TGTGCCAGCAGCACCGGGACTCAGAAAGAGACCCAGTACTTC. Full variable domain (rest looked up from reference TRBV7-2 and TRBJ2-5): GAGVSQSPSNKVTEKGKDVELRCDPISGHTALYWYRQSLGQGLEFLIYFQGNSAPDKSGLPSDRFSAERTGGSVSTLTIQRTQQEDSAVYLCASSTGTQKETQYFGPGTRLLVL.

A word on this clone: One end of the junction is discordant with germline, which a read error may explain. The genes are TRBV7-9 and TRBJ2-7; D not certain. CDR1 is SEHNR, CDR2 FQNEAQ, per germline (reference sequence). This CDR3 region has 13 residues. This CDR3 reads CSSSLDVSYEQYF. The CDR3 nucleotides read TGTTCCAGCAGCCTCGATGTGAGCTACGAGCAGTACTTC.

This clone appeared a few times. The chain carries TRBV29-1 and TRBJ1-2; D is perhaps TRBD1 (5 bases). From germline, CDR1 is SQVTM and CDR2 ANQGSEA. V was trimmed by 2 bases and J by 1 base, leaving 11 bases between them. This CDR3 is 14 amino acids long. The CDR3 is CSVERQTVNYGYTF. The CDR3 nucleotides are TGCAGCGTTGAAAGACAGACTGTTAACTATGGCTACACCTTC.

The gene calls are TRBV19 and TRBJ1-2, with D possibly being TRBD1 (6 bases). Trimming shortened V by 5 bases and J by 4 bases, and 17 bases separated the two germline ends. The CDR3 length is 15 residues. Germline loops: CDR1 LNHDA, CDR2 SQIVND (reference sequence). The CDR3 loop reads CASSLVTGTGYGYTF. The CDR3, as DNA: TGTGCCAGTAGTCTCGTGACAGGAACGGGCTATGGCTACACCTTC.

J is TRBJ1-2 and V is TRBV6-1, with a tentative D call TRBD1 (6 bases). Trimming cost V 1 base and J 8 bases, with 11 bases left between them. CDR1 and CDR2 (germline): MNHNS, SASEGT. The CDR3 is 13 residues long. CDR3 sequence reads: CASSEGGQRGYTF. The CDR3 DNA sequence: TGTGCCAGCAGTGAAGGGGGGCAGAGGGGCTACACCTTC.

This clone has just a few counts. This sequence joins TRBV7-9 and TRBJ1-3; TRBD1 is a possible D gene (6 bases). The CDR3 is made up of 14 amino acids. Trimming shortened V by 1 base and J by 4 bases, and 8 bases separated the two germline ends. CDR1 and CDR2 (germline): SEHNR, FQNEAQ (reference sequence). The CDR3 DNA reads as TGTGCCAGCAGCTTAGGGGGGCGCGGAAACACCATATATTTT. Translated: CASSLGGRGNTIYF. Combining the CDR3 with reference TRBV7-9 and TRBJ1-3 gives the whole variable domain DTGVSQNPRHKITKRGQNVTFRCDPISEHNRLYWYRQTLGQGPEFLTYFQNEAQLEKSRLLSDRFSAERPKGSFSTLEIQRTEQGDSAMYLCASSLGGRGNTIYFGEGSWLTVV.

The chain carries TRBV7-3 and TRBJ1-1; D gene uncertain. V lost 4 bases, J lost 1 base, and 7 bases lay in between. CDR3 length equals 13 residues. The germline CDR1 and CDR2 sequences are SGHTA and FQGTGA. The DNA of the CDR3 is TGTGCCAGCAGCTCCCTGGCGAACACTGAAGCTTTCTTT. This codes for CASSSLANTEAFF. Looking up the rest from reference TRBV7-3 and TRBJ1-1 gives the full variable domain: GAGVSQTPSNKVTEKGKYVELRCDPISGHTALYWYRQSLGQGPEFLIYFQGTGAADDSGLPNDRFFAVRPEGSVSTLKIQRTERGDSAVYLCASSSLANTEAFFGQGTRLTVV.

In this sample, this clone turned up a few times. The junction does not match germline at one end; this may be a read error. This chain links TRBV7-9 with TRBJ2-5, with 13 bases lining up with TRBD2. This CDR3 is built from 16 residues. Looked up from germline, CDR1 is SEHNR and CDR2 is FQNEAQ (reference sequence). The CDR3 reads CSSSLRLAGGQETQYF. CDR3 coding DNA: TGTTCCAGCAGCTTAAGACTAGCGGGGGGCCAAGAGACCCAGTACTTC.

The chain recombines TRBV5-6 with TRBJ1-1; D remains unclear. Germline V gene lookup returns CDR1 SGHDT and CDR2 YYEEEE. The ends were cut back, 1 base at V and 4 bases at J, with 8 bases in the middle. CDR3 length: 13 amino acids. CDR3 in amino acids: CASSLTGVTEAFF. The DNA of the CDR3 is TGTGCCAGCAGCTTGACCGGGGTCACTGAAGCTTTCTTT.

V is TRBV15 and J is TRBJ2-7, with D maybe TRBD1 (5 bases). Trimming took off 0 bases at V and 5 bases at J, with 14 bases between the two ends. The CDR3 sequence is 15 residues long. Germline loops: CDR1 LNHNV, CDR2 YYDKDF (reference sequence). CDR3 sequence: CATSRDNRVRDEQYF. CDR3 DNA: TGTGCCACCAGCAGAGATAACCGGGTCAGGGACGAGCAGTACTTC.

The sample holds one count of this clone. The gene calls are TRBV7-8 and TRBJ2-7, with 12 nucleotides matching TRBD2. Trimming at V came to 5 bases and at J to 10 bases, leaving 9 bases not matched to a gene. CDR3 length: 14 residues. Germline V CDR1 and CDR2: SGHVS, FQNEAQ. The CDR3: CASSAGQGLAGQYF. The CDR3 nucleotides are TGTGCCAGCAGCGCAGGGCAGGGACTAGCGGGCCAGTACTTC.

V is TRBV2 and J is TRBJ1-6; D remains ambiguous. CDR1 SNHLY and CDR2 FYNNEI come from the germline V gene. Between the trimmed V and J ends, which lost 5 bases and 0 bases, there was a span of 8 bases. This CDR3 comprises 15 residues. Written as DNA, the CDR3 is TGTGCCAGCAGTCCGGAGAGCTCCTATAATTCACCCCTCCACTTT. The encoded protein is CASSPESSYNSPLHF.

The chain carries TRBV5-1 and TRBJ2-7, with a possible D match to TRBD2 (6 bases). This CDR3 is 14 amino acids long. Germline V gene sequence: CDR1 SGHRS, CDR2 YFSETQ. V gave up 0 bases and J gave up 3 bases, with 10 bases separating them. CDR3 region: CASSLAVGGYEQYF. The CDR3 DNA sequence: TGCGCCAGCAGCTTGGCCGTGGGGGGCTACGAGCAGTACTTC.

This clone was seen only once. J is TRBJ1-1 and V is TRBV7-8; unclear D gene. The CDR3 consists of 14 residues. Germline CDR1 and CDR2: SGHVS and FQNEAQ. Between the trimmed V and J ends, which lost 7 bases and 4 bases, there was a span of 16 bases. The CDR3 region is CASTPSVSFTEAFF. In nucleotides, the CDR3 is TGTGCCAGCACCCCCAGTGTGTCGTTCACTGAAGCTTTCTTT.

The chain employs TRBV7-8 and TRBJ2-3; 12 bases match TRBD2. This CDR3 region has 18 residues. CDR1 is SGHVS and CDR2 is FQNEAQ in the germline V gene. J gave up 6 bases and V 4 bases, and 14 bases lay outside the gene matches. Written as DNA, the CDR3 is TGTGCCAGCAGCTCGCCCCAGACTAGCGGGGGAGGGATCGATACGCAGTATTTT. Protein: CASSSPQTSGGGIDTQYF.

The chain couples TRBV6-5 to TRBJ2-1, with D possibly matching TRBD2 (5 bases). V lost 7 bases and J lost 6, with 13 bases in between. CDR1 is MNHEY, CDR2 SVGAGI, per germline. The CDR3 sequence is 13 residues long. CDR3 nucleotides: TGTGCCAGCATCGGACTCTATGCCAATGAGCAGTTCTTC. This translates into CASIGLYANEQFF.

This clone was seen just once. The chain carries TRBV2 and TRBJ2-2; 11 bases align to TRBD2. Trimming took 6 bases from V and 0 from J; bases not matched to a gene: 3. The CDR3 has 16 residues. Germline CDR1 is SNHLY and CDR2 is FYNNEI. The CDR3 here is CASSRLAGTNTGELFF. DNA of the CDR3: TGTGCCAGCAGCAGACTAGCGGGGACGAACACCGGGGAGCTGTTTTTT.

CDR3: CASSPGRGWRFGETEAFF. The CDR3 DNA reads TGTGCCAGCAGTCCCGGTCGGGGTTGGAGGTTTGGGGAGACTGAAGCTTTCTTT. This chain links TRBV27 with TRBJ1-1; D remains ambiguous. Germline CDR1 reads MNHEY; CDR2 reads SMNVEV (reference sequence). The CDR3 is 18 amino acids. V shed 5 bases and J shed 5 bases, with 27 bases lying between them.

CDR3 DNA sequence: TGCAGTGCAGGGGACTACGAGCAGTACTTC. It codes for CSAGDYEQYF. This chain joins TRBV20-1 and TRBJ2-7; a weak D match, TRBD1 (5 bases). V shed 6 bases and J shed 3 bases, with 6 bases lying between them. Looked up from germline, CDR1 is DFQATT and CDR2 is SNEGSKA (reference sequence). The CDR3 consists of 10 residues.

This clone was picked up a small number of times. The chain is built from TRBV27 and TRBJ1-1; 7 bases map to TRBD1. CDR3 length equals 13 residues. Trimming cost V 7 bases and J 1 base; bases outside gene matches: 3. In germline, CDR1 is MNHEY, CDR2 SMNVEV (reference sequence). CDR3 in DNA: TGTGCCAGCATGTCAGGGGGGAACACTGAAGCTTTCTTT. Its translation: CASMSGGNTEAFF.

CDR3: CACRRGADTYNEQFF. Here the CDR3 DNA reads TGTGCCTGCAGGAGGGGCGCGGACACCTACAATGAGCAGTTCTTC. The rearrangement joins TRBV30 to TRBJ2-1; D perhaps matches TRBD2 (6 bases). CDR1 is GTSNPN and CDR2 is SVGIG in the germline V gene (reference sequence). Between the trimmed V and J ends, which lost 6 bases and 2 bases, there was a span of 17 bases. This CDR3 is 15 amino acids long. Drawing the rest from reference TRBV30 and TRBJ2-1, the complete variable domain is SQTIHQWPATLVQPVGSPLSLECTVEGTSNPNLYWYRQAAGRGLQLLFYSVGIGQISSEVPQNLSASRPQDRQFILSSKKLLLSDSGFYLCACRRGADTYNEQFFGPGTRLTVL.

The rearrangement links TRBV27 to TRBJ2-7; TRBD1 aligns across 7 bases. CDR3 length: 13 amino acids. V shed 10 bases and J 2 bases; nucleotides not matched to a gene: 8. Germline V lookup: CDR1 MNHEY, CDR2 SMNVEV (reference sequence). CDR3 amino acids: CAIPDRDPYEQYF. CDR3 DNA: TGTGCCATCCCCGACAGGGACCCCTACGAGCAGTACTTC.